The entry below gives a single TCR beta chain sequence along with its context. Its specificity is not known. The sample comes from a study of early T cells in non-severe SARS-CoV-2 infection. Study results and limitations: Private and CD4 specificities were missed by VDJdb matching, skewed to anti-spike CD8.

V dropped 6 bases and J dropped 5; count of bases not matched to a gene: 6. Germline V gene data show CDR1 as DFQATT and CDR2 as SNEGSKA (reference sequence). This CDR3 contains 12 residues. cDNA molecules, individually, were tagged with unique molecular identifiers. MiXCR was run by TCRdb on the 5' RACE reads, yielding one entry per CDR3 protein. The repertoire holds around 60,000 distinct CDR3 sequences, with 10% to 15% as singletons. Sequenced input: whole blood. The receptor was derived from an adult who was a healthcare worker with PCR-confirmed SARS-CoV-2 infection or an uninfected control (not recorded which). The chain links TRBV20-1 to TRBJ2-7; TRBD1 agrees at 8 bases. CDR3 residues: CSARTGPHEQYF. CDR3 in DNA: TGCAGTGCCAGGACAGGGCCCCACGAGCAGTACTTC.